This TCR beta chain was identified during a study of beta chain features in type 1 diabetes. Regarding the study as a whole: TCRB repertoires of naive, central memory and Treg cells appeared more similar among patients than among healthy donors.

As for this clone: Its antigen is not identified.

The germline V gene encodes CDR1 MNHEY and CDR2 SVGAGI. CDR3 length: 15 residues. V gave up 2 bases and J gave up 4 bases; unmatched junction bases: 7. Sorting that relied on CD45RO/CCR7/CD25/CD127/CD95/CD27 yielded CD4+ naive, central memory, regulatory and stem cell-like memory cells. Over 95% purity was reached by all sorted populations. Expressed TCRB transcripts were sequenced because the entire RNA isolate underwent reverse transcription. Here immunoSEQ multiplex PCR was the method, and the copy in TCRdb shows in-frame clones only, minus some. The table includes 860,000 or so clones, roughly a sixth detected once.

This TCR derives from a woman younger than 30 in good health. The chain combines TRBV6-5 with TRBJ1-2; 7 bases are shared with TRBD1. The source material was naive CD4+ T cells from blood. The CDR3 DNA follows: TGTGCCAGCAGTTACCTCCAGGGGGTCGGCTATGGCTACACCTTC. As protein: CASSYLQGVGYGYTF.